Given below is one TCR beta chain in context. The antigen is unknown. An end of the junction does not agree with germline; a read error may underlie this. CDR3 size: 15 residues. Germline CDR1 MGHRA, CDR2 YSYEKL. In TCRdb, the reads were re-called with MiXCR into one record per CDR3 protein. The data show 500,000 or so distinct CDR3 sequences, 16% seen once. These data originate in a study of T cell repertoires in cytomegalovirus infection. About the research overall: Signatures in public TCR beta sequences pointed to both CMV infection and matching HLA type. The study's findings and limits: Cumulated frequencies of public TCR beta families served to identify carriers of CMV plus the relevant HLA.

The chain links TRBV4-1 to TRBJ1-1; 8 bases are shared with TRBD1. The sample comprised CD8+ T cells from PBMCs. This sequence was found in a human donor in good health (CMV status not recorded). Some clones in this sample may be carry-over from other donors' samples. CDR3 loop: CASSQLYRGNTESFF. CDR3 sequence (DNA): TGCGCCAGCAGCCAACTATACAGGGGGAACACTGAATCTTTCTTT.